This T cell receptor (beta chain) stems from a study of blood T cell repertoires in COVID-19. Across the whole study: Samples taken during acute and convalescent COVID-19 were collected in the United States, Italy and Spain. Nucleic acid was either cDNA or gDNA, and it came from T cells, B-cell-depleted T cells, or PBMCs.

In the authors' workflow: For nucleated cells, counts were estimated from reference gene primer amplification. Profiling relied on immunoSEQ multiplex PCR, and the TCRdb table lists in-frame clones only, not all of them. The V and J calls and clone size come from that table; D and trimming were worked out from the DNA. The table lists fewer than 250,000 clones, about 86% of them singletons. The germline gives CDR1 LNHDA, CDR2 SQIVND (reference sequence). V was clipped by 1 base and J by 2 bases, with 7 bases between them. The CDR3 loop spans 14 amino acids. The TCR originated in a man aged 50 to 60 with active or convalescent COVID-19. The sequenced sample was peripheral blood. The rearrangement uses TRBV19 and TRBJ2-3; D is uncertain. The CDR3 DNA is TGTGCCAGTAGTATAGGACACCTCACAGATACGCAGTATTTT. It translates to CASSIGHLTDTQYF.